These 16 T cell receptor beta chains came from one sample sequenced in a study of cytomegalovirus exposure and HLA in healthy donors. 60 Vbeta and 13 Jbeta primers were used in PCR. Sequencing used immunoSEQ multiplex PCR; TCRdb keeps in-frame clones, though not all of them. The data hold 150,000 to 200,000 clones, with approximately 59% observed a single time. What was sequenced was PBMCs. Receptor source: a man aged 40-49 years in good health and CMV-seronegative.

The genes are TRBV11-2 and TRBJ2-5; the match to TRBD2 covers 11 bases. The trim removed 6 bases at V and 4 bases at J, leaving 4 bases unmatched. Germline V gene sequence: CDR1 SGHAT, CDR2 FQNNGV. The CDR3 totals 14 residues. CDR3 nucleotides: TGTGCCAGCAGACCCGGACTAGCGGGAGAGACCCAGTACTTC. This codes for CASRPGLAGETQYF.

The V and J genes are TRBV9 and TRBJ1-5; D remains unclear. V lost 4 bases and J 6 bases, leaving 17 bases between the germline ends. The CDR3 sequence is 15 residues long. CDR1 is SGDLS, CDR2 YYNGEE, per germline. The CDR3 DNA is TGTGCCAGCAGCCCCCGAGGAGGGTTGAGTCAGCCCCAGCATTTT. Amino acid sequence: CASSPRGGLSQPQHF.

The V and J genes are TRBV7-9 and TRBJ2-5; D is perhaps TRBD1 (6 bases). The CDR3 is 12 residues long. The ends were cut back, 2 bases at V and 12 bases at J, with 13 bases in the middle. Per germline, CDR1 SEHNR and CDR2 FQNEAQ (reference sequence). Written as DNA, the CDR3 is TGTGCCAGCAGCTTAACGACAGGCGAGAAGTACTTC. Amino acids: CASSLTTGEKYF.

This clone was observed once. CDR3 DNA: TGTGCCAGCAGCCGAGTAGGACAGGGGGGCGAAGAAAAACTGTTTTTT. Protein sequence: CASSRVGQGGEEKLFF. The chain combines TRBV11-1 with TRBJ1-4; the match to TRBD1 covers 10 bases. V was pared by 5 bases and J by 8 bases, with 11 bases of the junction left unmatched. The CDR3 runs to 16 residues. Germline values: CDR1 SGHAT, CDR2 FQDESV (reference sequence). Based on the CDR3 plus reference TRBV11-1 and TRBJ1-4, the full variable domain is EAEVAQSPRYKITEKSQAVAFWCDPISGHATLYWYRQILGQGPELLVQFQDESVVDDSQLPKDRFSAERLKGVDSTLKIQPAELGDSAMYLCASSRVGQGGEEKLFFGSGTQLSVL.

This chain links TRBV29-1 with TRBJ2-7, with 10 bases lining up with TRBD2. V dropped 2 bases and J dropped 1; count of bases not matched to a gene: 11. Germline V gives CDR1 SQVTM, CDR2 ANQGSEA. The length of the CDR3 is 17 residues. CDR3 loop: CSVESPSPSGGSYEQYF. In DNA, the CDR3 is TGCAGCGTTGAAAGCCCCTCCCCTAGCGGGGGATCCTACGAGCAGTACTTC.

The chain employs TRBV11-1 and TRBJ2-1, with TRBD1 matching over 8 bases. CDR3 length: 14 residues. Germline V gene data show CDR1 as SGHAT and CDR2 as FQDESV (reference sequence). V was pared by 5 bases and J by 9 bases, with 9 bases of the junction left unmatched. The CDR3 region has the DNA TGTGCCAGCAGCGGACAGGGATCACTTGGTGAGCAGTTCTTC. It is translated as CASSGQGSLGEQFF.

This clone has a single count. The chain employs TRBV19 and TRBJ1-1; tentative D call: TRBD1 (5 bases). Looked up from germline, CDR1 is LNHDA and CDR2 is SQIVND (reference sequence). This CDR3 comprises 14 residues. Trimming removed 3 bases at V and 2 bases at J, with 10 bases between. The CDR3, as DNA: TGTGCCAGTAGTATGTCAGGGTCTAACACTGAAGCTTTCTTT. Translating it yields CASSMSGSNTEAFF.

This chain connects TRBV27 to TRBJ1-5, with D perhaps matching TRBD1 (6 bases). V lost 4 bases to trimming and J lost 3 bases, with 10 bases between them. The germline V gene has CDR1 MNHEY and CDR2 SMNVEV (reference sequence). This CDR3 region has 14 residues. This CDR3 reads CASSSGQYNQPQHF. The DNA of the CDR3 is TGTGCCAGCAGTTCGGGACAATACAATCAGCCCCAGCATTTT.

The rearrangement joins TRBV7-8 to TRBJ2-5, with 13 bases that match TRBD2. In germline, CDR1 is SGHVS, CDR2 FQNEAQ. This CDR3 contains 16 residues. With 2 bases clipped from V and 5 bases from J, the junction kept 5 bases outside the gene matches. Here the CDR3 DNA reads TGTGCCAGCAGCTTAACTAGCGGGGGGGTTTTGGAGACCCAGTACTTC. The encoded protein is CASSLTSGGVLETQYF. Full variable domain (rest looked up from reference TRBV7-8 and TRBJ2-5): GAGVSQSPRYKVAKRGQDVALRCDPISGHVSLFWYQQALGQGPEFLTYFQNEAQLDKSGLPSDRFFAERPEGSVSTLKIQRTQQEDSAVYLCASSLTSGGVLETQYFGPGTRLLVL.

J is TRBJ2-1 and V is TRBV27; D possibly corresponds to TRBD2 (6 bases). Trimming stripped 5 bases from V and 3 bases from J, with 20 bases between. The CDR3 has 17 amino acids. The V gene's germline CDR1 is MNHEY and CDR2 SMNVEV (reference sequence). CDR3 in amino acids: CASSLGGSNPLYNEQFF. The CDR3 DNA sequence: TGTGCCAGCAGTCTAGGAGGGAGTAATCCCCTCTACAATGAGCAGTTCTTC.

This clone was observed a single time. V is TRBV7-9 and J is TRBJ1-5, with D possibly being TRBD1 (5 bases). CDR3 length: 14 residues. The germline V and J ends were trimmed by 2 bases and 6 bases, with 11 bases remaining between them. Germline CDR1 reads SEHNR; CDR2 reads FQNEAQ (reference sequence). DNA for the CDR3: TGTGCCAGCAGCTTACGGGGGGAGACTCAGCCCCAGCATTTT. Its protein is CASSLRGETQPQHF.

V is TRBV29-1 and J is TRBJ1-5; possible D gene TRBD1, 6 bases. This CDR3 has 15 amino acids. Germline V gene data show CDR1 as SQVTM and CDR2 as ANQGSEA. CDR3 coding DNA: TGCAACGTGGCGAGGGGGGGCACTGGCAATCAGCCCCAGCATTTT. This gives the protein CNVARGGTGNQPQHF.

V gene TRBV2 combines with J gene TRBJ2-7, with D possibly being TRBD2 (6 bases). Germline lookup yields CDR1 SNHLY and CDR2 FYNNEI. This CDR3 has 12 amino acids. V was shortened by 8 bases and J by 3 bases, with 11 bases between the two germline ends. CDR3 protein: CASSTSSYEQYF. As DNA, the CDR3 is TGTGCCAGCTCTACTAGCAGCTACGAGCAGTACTTC. The entire variable domain, with the rest obtained from reference TRBV2 and TRBJ2-7, is as follows: EPEVTQTPSHQVTQMGQEVILRCVPISNHLYFYWYRQILGQKVEFLVSFYNNEISEKSEIFDDQFSVERPDGSNFTLKIRSTKLEDSAMYFCASSTSSYEQYFGPGTRLTVT.

The chain uses TRBV30 and TRBJ1-1, with D uncertain. Germline V gives CDR1 GTSNPN, CDR2 SVGIG (reference sequence). With 0 bases removed from V and 5 bases from J, the gap between germline ends came to 7 bases. CDR3 size: 12 residues. The CDR3 is CAWSVAGTEAFF. The DNA of the CDR3 is TGTGCCTGGAGTGTAGCCGGGACTGAAGCTTTCTTT.

This clone was counted a few times. The rearrangement joins TRBV15 to TRBJ1-6; 8 positions match TRBD1. The germline V gene encodes CDR1 LNHNV and CDR2 YYDKDF (reference sequence). J was trimmed by 10 bases and V by 3 bases; bases with no gene match: 11. This CDR3 contains 16 residues. DNA of the CDR3: TGTGCCACCAGCAGGGACAGGGTGGAGGTAGGATCACCCCTCCACTTT. This sequence encodes CATSRDRVEVGSPLHF.

In this sample, this clone turned up a few times. The J gene is TRBJ2-7, the V gene TRBV19, with D possibly TRBD1 on 6 matching bases. With 2 bases removed from V and 0 bases from J, the gap between germline ends came to 20 bases. CDR3 length: 18 residues. CDR1 and CDR2 from the germline V gene are LNHDA and SQIVND (reference sequence). For the CDR3, the DNA is TGTGCCAGTAGTATAACCTTCTCTTCGACAGGAGTCTCCTACGAGCAGTACTTC. Translating it yields CASSITFSSTGVSYEQYF.